Below are 11 T cell receptor beta chains sequenced from a single sample in a study of spatial heterogeneity in lung cancer. These receptors have no known antigen. Time point given: sample taken at primary tumor resection. General observations from the study: Tumors with more nonsynonymous mutations had more expanded intratumoral alpha and beta TCRs.

MiXCR was run by TCRdb on the 5' RACE reads, yielding one entry per CDR3 protein. This sample has approximately 9,500 distinct CDR3 sequences, with roughly 4.7% found just once. The material was lung tumor tissue, obtained at surgery. The receptors were sampled from a female donor with early-stage non-small cell lung cancer.

This clonotype was counted only a few times. The chain carries TRBV20-1 and TRBJ2-1; D is undetermined. The V and J ends lost 7 bases and 1 base respectively, with 14 bases between them. Germline-derived CDR1 and CDR2 are DFQATT and SNEGSKA (reference sequence). This CDR3 spans 14 amino acids. The CDR3, as DNA: TGCAGTGTGTGGACGACTCCATCCTACAATGAGCAGTTCTTC. It is translated as CSVWTTPSYNEQFF.

The table lists this clonotype with many counts. A much larger clone differs from this one at a single base, so this may be a read error. The CDR3 sequence: CASSPEGRPQHF. DNA for the CDR3: TGTGCCAGCAGTCCTGAAGGCCGCCCCCAGCATTTT. This chain connects TRBV12-3 or TRBV12-4 to TRBJ1-5; no clear D. Trimming pared 5 bases from V and 10 bases from J, leaving 12 bases between. The CDR3 runs to 12 residues.

This clonotype was detected many times. This rearrangement joins TRBV7-3 to TRBJ2-2; 9 bases are shared with TRBD2. Germline CDR1 SGHTA, CDR2 FQGTGA. The ends lost 1 base at V and 6 bases at J; junction bases unmatched: 3. The CDR3 has 15 amino acids. This chain's CDR3 is CASSLMAGGSGELFF. CDR3 DNA sequence: TGTGCCAGCAGCTTAATGGCGGGAGGGTCCGGGGAGCTGTTTTTT.

This clonotype qualifies as hyperexpanded. The J gene is TRBJ2-3, the V gene TRBV7-9; 8 bases agree with TRBD2. V lost 5 bases to trimming and J lost 4 bases; unmatched junction nucleotides: 8. This CDR3 spans 15 amino acids. The V gene's germline CDR1 is SEHNR and CDR2 FQNEAQ (reference sequence). CDR3 sequence (DNA): TGTGCCAGCAGCGCCGGGACTAGGGGTTCAGATACGCAGTATTTT. Translating it yields CASSAGTRGSDTQYF.

Judged by abundance, this clonotype is medium-sized. The V call is TRBV20-1, the J call TRBJ2-3, with 9 bases aligning to TRBD2. J lost 6 bases, V lost 1 base, and 2 bases had no gene match. Per germline, CDR1 DFQATT and CDR2 SNEGSKA (reference sequence). CDR3 size: 13 residues. The chain's CDR3 is CSARVAGADTQYF. The DNA for the CDR3 is TGCAGTGCTAGAGTAGCGGGAGCGGATACGCAGTATTTT.

The table lists this clonotype with many counts. V is TRBV9 and J is TRBJ1-1; D is ambiguous. Deletions cut 0 bases from V and 2 bases from J, with 14 bases between. Germline V lookup: CDR1 SGDLS, CDR2 YYNGEE. CDR3 size: 16 residues. Written as DNA, the CDR3 is TGTGCCAGCAGCGTAGAAGATTATCCAGTCAACACTGAAGCTTTCTTT. Amino acids: CASSVEDYPVNTEAFF.

CDR3: CSVLKYTEAFF. The CDR3 DNA follows: TGCAGCGTTCTGAAATACACTGAAGCTTTCTTT. The gene calls are TRBV29-1 and TRBJ1-1; D gene unclear. Trimming took off 5 bases at V and 3 bases at J, with 7 bases between the two ends. CDR1 is SQVTM, CDR2 ANQGSEA, per germline. The CDR3 is 11 amino acids.

By sample fraction, this clonotype is medium-sized. V and J are TRBV6-5 and TRBJ2-5; TRBD2 aligns across 10 bases. Unmatched junction bases numbered 5, after V lost 6 bases and J lost 1 base. The CDR3 has 15 residues. CDR1 is MNHEY and CDR2 is SVGAGI in the germline V gene. CDR3: CASSSGLALQETQYF. CDR3 DNA sequence: TGTGCCAGCAGCTCGGGACTAGCGCTCCAAGAGACCCAGTACTTC.

This clonotype was seen at least ten times. This chain joins TRBV7-8 and TRBJ1-6; 7 bases map to TRBD1. From germline, CDR1 is SGHVS and CDR2 FQNEAQ. This CDR3 region has 15 residues. With 2 bases clipped from V and 6 bases from J, the junction kept 4 bases outside the gene matches. The CDR3 sequence is CASSLSGGSNSPLHF. Here the CDR3 DNA reads TGTGCCAGCAGCTTATCAGGGGGATCTAATTCACCCCTCCACTTT. The variable domain in full, completed from reference TRBV7-8 and TRBJ1-6, reads GAGVSQSPRYKVAKRGQDVALRCDPISGHVSLFWYQQALGQGPEFLTYFQNEAQLDKSGLPSDRFFAERPEGSVSTLKIQRTQQEDSAVYLCASSLSGGSNSPLHFGNGTRLTVT.

The rearrangement uses TRBV5-6 and TRBJ2-7; perhaps TRBD2 as D (5 bases). Germline lookup yields CDR1 SGHDT and CDR2 YYEEEE. The V end was cut by 4 bases, the J end by 3 bases, with 17 bases between. This CDR3 region has 15 residues. CDR3: CASSGGGLPSYEQYF. CDR3 DNA sequence: TGTGCCAGCAGCGGAGGTGGGCTCCCGAGCTACGAGCAGTACTTC.

This clonotype was found many times. The V and J genes are TRBV6-1 and TRBJ2-3; maybe TRBD1 (6 bases). Per the germline V gene, CDR1 is MNHNS and CDR2 is SASEGT. Trimming took 1 base from V and 2 from J, leaving 22 bases between them. The CDR3 sequence is 19 residues long. The CDR3 reads CASSEVGTLTGKSTDTQYF. DNA of the CDR3: TGTGCCAGCAGTGAAGTGGGAACCTTAACAGGGAAGTCCACAGATACGCAGTATTTT.